This T cell receptor beta chain was profiled in a study of T cell responses to AZD1222 COVID-19 vaccine. V shed 5 bases, J shed 3 bases, and the junction held 1 base outside the gene matches. The germline V gene encodes CDR1 MNHEY and CDR2 SMNVEV (reference sequence). This CDR3 spans 13 amino acids. Study results and caveats: Of spike-specific TCRs, nearly half reportedly target regions left unmutated in variants. Repertoires were sampled only after the peak T cell response.

Produced via immunoSEQ multiplex PCR; TCRdb's table is partial and in-frame only. The sample gives about 27,000 clones, 92% of which show up once; around 8.9% is in the top ten. Investigators merged groups given second doses at roughly 4 or roughly 12 weeks. A word on this clone: Its antigen remains unidentified.

The starting material was peripheral blood, obtained 28 days after the second AZD1222 dose. The V call is TRBV27, the J call TRBJ2-7; TRBD2 agrees at 10 bases. This receptor was identified in an adult who received the AZD1222 COVID-19 vaccine. The CDR3 sequence is CASSRLAGYEQYF. CDR3 in DNA: TGTGCCAGCAGTCGACTAGCGGGCTACGAGCAGTACTTC.